The TCR beta chain described here comes from a study of response to subunit inactivated influenza vaccine. TCRdb re-derived calls from the RT-PCR reads in MiXCR, one entry per CDR3 protein. The repertoire holds around 570,000 distinct CDR3 sequences, with approximately 11% as singletons. There are many counts of this clonotype. Another study also made use of these data, one on T cells expressing NK-cell markers. That paper states: In generating TCR beta cDNA, 5'RACE template switching with UMIs was used. Sorted CD3+CD56-NKG2C+, CD3+CD56+NKG2C+ and CD3+CD56+NKG2C- T cells supplied the TCR beta repertoires. An anti-gamma-delta TCR antibody was added in several experiments. It restricted sorting to alpha-beta TCR-expressing T cells. Roughly six of the donors carried dominant NKG2C+ clonotypes that took up roughly 1.0-8% of their CD8+ T cells. Whether expanded NKG2C+ T cell clones were HCMV specific stayed uncertain.

This clonotype was obtained from a man between 45 and 60 years old who received an inactivated influenza vaccine. The material sequenced was PBMCs from blood, taken on the day of vaccination.

The CDR3 loop reads CASSRLGDQPQHF. The CDR3 DNA reads as TGTGCCAGCAGCCGCCTCGGGGATCAGCCCCAGCATTTT. The chain couples TRBV6-6 to TRBJ1-5; D remains ambiguous. The CDR3 extends over 13 amino acids. Germline lookup yields CDR1 MNHNY and CDR2 SVGAGI (reference sequence). Deletions cut 6 bases from V and 5 bases from J, with 11 bases between.